A selection of T cell receptor beta chains follows, all from one sample in a study of cytomegalovirus exposure and HLA in healthy donors. Only in-frame clones appear in the TCRdb table, and some are missing; sequencing was by immunoSEQ multiplex PCR. The sample carries under 200,000 clones, 75% to 90% recorded once. Source material: PBMCs. The source of these receptors is a woman between 18 and 29 years old in good health and CMV-seronegative. Each CDR3 is given with its conserved first and last residue. Each record gives: clone size, D gene, V gene, J gene, CDR3 DNA, CDR3 protein. A D gene is named only where the DNA matches it firmly. Clone size, where shown, is once, few, many, or a class for clones that have expanded.

>NA|NA|TRBV6-1|TRBJ1-3
TGTGCCAGCGCCTACTCTGGAAACACCATATATTTT
CASAYSGNTIYF
>NA|NA|TRBV19|TRBJ1-4
TGTGCCAGTGGGGCAGGGGCAGAAAAACTGTTTTTT
CASGAGAEKLFF
>NA|NA|TRBV6-6|TRBJ1-1
TGTGCCAGCACCACGGAGACTGAAGCTTTCTTT
CASTTETEAFF
>NA|TRBD1|TRBV30|TRBJ2-7
TGTGCCTGGAGACGGGGACAGGGATACGAGCAGTACTTC
CAWRRGQGYEQYF
>once|TRBD2|TRBV19|TRBJ2-1
TGTGCCAGTAGTATATTAGCGGGACTCGTTGATTTCAATGAGCAGTTCTTC
CASSILAGLVDFNEQFF
>NA|TRBD2|TRBV27|TRBJ2-7
TGTGCCAGCAGTCCTAGACTAGCGGGAGGGTGGAGTGCATACGAGCAGTACTTC
CASSPRLAGGWSAYEQYF
>NA|TRBD1|TRBV23-1|TRBJ1-2
TGCGCCAGCACCAAGGACAGGAACTATGGCTACACCTTC
CASTKDRNYGYTF
>NA|NA|TRBV6-1|TRBJ1-2
TGTGCCAGCAGTGAATCTACAGGCCCAAACTATGGCTACACCTTC
CASSESTGPNYGYTF
>once|NA|TRBV29-1|TRBJ1-2
TGCAGCGTTGACCGGGGTGACGATGGCTACACCTTC
CSVDRGDDGYTF
>NA|NA|TRBV6-1|TRBJ1-1
TGTGCCAGCAGAAGCCGCCGATTGAACACTGAAGCTTTCTTT
CASRSRRLNTEAFF
>NA|NA|TRBV30|TRBJ2-2
TGTGCCTGGAGTGTATTCTCTAGCCAAAGGTGGGCCGGGGAGCTGTTTTTT
CAWSVFSSQRWAGELFF
>NA|TRBD2|TRBV4-2|TRBJ2-7
TGTGCCAGCAGCCCTGATTATCTGAGCGGGAGGGCGGACGAGCAGTACTTC
CASSPDYLSGRADEQYF
>NA|NA|TRBV28|TRBJ1-5
TGTGCCAGCAGTTTAATATCAGGAGGAAGCAATCAGCCCCAGCATTTT
CASSLISGGSNQPQHF
>NA|NA|TRBV28|TRBJ2-7
TGTGCCAGCAGTTCCTCGCGGTACGAGCAGTACTTC
CASSSSRYEQYF
>NA|TRBD1|TRBV28|TRBJ2-7
TGTGCCAGCAGCGACAGGGCCTCCTCCTACGAGCAGTACTTC
CASSDRASSYEQYF
>NA|NA|TRBV7-9|TRBJ1-6
TGTGCCAGCAGCTTAGCGTCGGGACTGATTACCTATAATTCACCCCTCCACTTT
CASSLASGLITYNSPLHF
>NA|TRBD1|TRBV5-1|TRBJ2-7
TGCGCCAGCAGCAATAAGACAGGGGCCCACGAGCAGTACTTC
CASSNKTGAHEQYF
>NA|NA|TRBV6-1|TRBJ1-2
TGTGCCAGCAGTGAATCCCAGGGGAAGGATGGCTACACCTTC
CASSESQGKDGYTF
>NA|NA|TRBV5-1|TRBJ1-5
TGCGCCAGCAGCTTGTCAGGGCTCCATCAGCCCCAGCATTTT
CASSLSGLHQPQHF